The 2 T cell receptor beta chains below come from one sample, sequenced in a study of vaccination effects on CD4 cells after COVID-19. Antigen-specific CD4+ T cell clonotypes were called by their expansion after viral peptide-pool culture in ViraFEST. Subsequent to a culture period of about ten days, CD4+ T cells were isolated. Nucleocapsid antibodies stayed negative before and after vaccination, showing no earlier SARS-CoV-2 infection. Libraries were prepared by immunoSEQ multiplex PCR; TCRdb keeps only in-frame clonotypes and omits some of them. The sample contains under 80,000 clones, 78% of which appear only once. No cognate antigen is known for these TCRs. The sequences come from CD4+ T cells from PBMCs cultured with SARS-CoV-2 spike peptides, collected before COVID-19 vaccination. The receptors stem from a human donor who received a COVID-19 vaccine.

The J gene is TRBJ2-5, the V gene TRBV5-6, with TRBD2 identical over 12 bases. The CDR3 is made up of 16 amino acids. CDR1 SGHDT and CDR2 YYEEEE come from the germline V gene. After removal of 0 bases from V and 5 bases from J, the junction contained 5 bases not matched to a gene. The DNA of the CDR3 is TGTGCCAGCAGCTTGGTTCTAGCGGGGGGGCTGGAGACCCAGTACTTC. Its translation is CASSLVLAGGLETQYF.

This clone has just a few counts. The chain combines TRBV7-2 with TRBJ2-5; perhaps TRBD2 as D (7 bases). Germline lookup yields CDR1 SGHTA and CDR2 FQGNSA. V dropped 6 bases and J dropped 4 bases, with 15 bases sitting between them. The CDR3 totals 14 residues. The CDR3 DNA follows: TGTGCCAGCAGTATGGCAGGGGAGGGAGAGACCCAGTACTTC. The encoded protein is CASSMAGEGETQYF.